This section outlines one T cell receptor (beta chain) sequence together with its context. Only a few counts were recorded for this clone. Its antigen is not yet known. Within one base of it there is no much larger clone, and no base qualities were kept. This entry belongs to a study of graft-versus-host responses after intestinal transplantation (dated by TCRdb to the early 2020s). The study in broad terms: The transplants that recipients got were multivisceral, liver-intestinal, or isolated intestinal. All recipients received anti-thymocyte globulin induction followed by maintenance tacrolimus and steroids for 3 to 4 years. After intestinal transplantation, graft-versus-host and host-versus-graft alloreactive T cell clones in the graft, circulation and bone marrow were tracked using bulk TCR-beta CDR3 sequencing. Alloreactive clones were identified by sequencing pre-transplant mixed lymphocyte reaction products and comparing them with unstimulated pre-transplant donor and recipient T cells. A cohort of some 24 intestinal transplant recipients, including one retransplant, was enrolled, and 3 patients lacking pretransplant specimens were excluded. A peak of at least 4% donor T cells among recipient peripheral blood mononuclear cells was the definition used for donor T cell macrochimerism. Rather than being sequenced by the commercial service, samples from a few later patients were sequenced in-house on an Illumina MiSeq and processed with MiXCR. The study at large found these results: GvH clones turned up in recipient bone marrow, with some appearing earlier in ileal mucosa or blood, a pattern consistent with an intestinal mucosal origin. High GvH to HvG T cell clonal ratios were observed in the allografts of patients with donor T cell macrochimerism. The conclusions were limited by the relatively low number and heterogeneity of the intestinal transplant patients. Early after transplant, peak levels of circulating GvH clones were associated with declines in HvG clones.

Library method: the immunoSEQ multiplex PCR assay. For most patients, genomic DNA was isolated using the Qiagen DNeasy Blood and Tissue Kit and was shipped frozen to Adaptive Biotechnologies for TCR sequencing. For most patients, high-throughput TCR-beta CDR3 sequencing of genomic DNA was performed by Adaptive Biotechnologies. As for the authors' bioinformatics: Adaptive's ImmunoSEQ software supplied the TCR sequencing data for more than 15 patients, while MiXCR and VDJtools were used to process a few other patients. CD4 versus CD8 sorting errors were corrected by removing sequences found in both subsets at a frequency ratio below 5:1. CDR3 nucleotide sequences shared between donor and recipient were removed because their origin could not be assigned. At least 2-fold expansion over unstimulated cells and a minimum CFSE-low frequency of 0.002% (template counts) or 0.001% (read counts) were required for clones to be classified as alloreactive. Clones detected in sequenced pre-transplant spleen, lymph node, or MLR CFSE-low populations of the donor or recipient were defined as mappable. The cumulative frequency of alloreactive clones was calculated as a percentage of all sequences, weighted by copy number. TCRdb took over this immuneACCESS table, retaining in-frame rearrangements with V and J assigned. Such tables are incomplete; in checked studies, under half of the missing clones stem from an unresolved V gene, and the remainder is unexplained. From that table come the V and J calls and clone size; the DNA was used to work out D and trimming. The sample includes 20,000 to 30,000 clones, with 82% observed a single time. The ten largest clones represent 0.7% of the sample.

Reading the label with the study, this specimen's time point is: cells obtained before transplantation from donor or recipient. CD3+CD4+ and CD3+CD8+ populations were FACS-sorted from unstimulated pre-transplant donor and recipient cells taken from spleen or lymph nodes. Via the germline V gene, CDR1 is MNHEY and CDR2 SVGAGI. The CDR3, cysteine through phenylalanine, is 14 amino acids long. The retained sequence is limited to the CDR3, 42 bases, with the frame set at the first base. Germline trimming: 4 bases from V, 6 bases from J; junction bases outside gene matches: 5. Sequences were derived from unstimulated CD4+ T cells sorted from spleen or lymph node cells, sampled before intestinal transplant. Here the chain combines TRBV6-5 and TRBJ2-4; 8 bases in the junction line up with TRBD1. The origin of this receptor is a human donor who received an intestinal transplant. The bases read TGTGCCAGCAGTTTAATAGGACAGGGAAACATTCAGTACTTC. Its amino acids are CASSLIGQGNIQYF.